This T cell receptor beta chain was obtained from a study of T cells in Graves' hyperthyroidism and ophthalmopathy. Study information: The initial diagnosis was the point when peripheral blood was collected, ahead of any treatment.

TCR beta CDR3 sequences were amplified from RNA transcripts. The study used the HTBI primer set for a first-round RT-PCR of the TCR CDR3. TCRdb fed the multiplex PCR reads into MiXCR, producing one record per CDR3 protein. The table lists over 700,000 distinct CDR3 sequences, about 19% of them singletons. Overall study findings and caveats: Ophthalmopathy cases were set apart from stable hyperthyroidism by a 13 V-J model. Before onset, by a median of around six months, the model predicted ophthalmopathy.

Trimming cost V 4 bases and J 3 bases, with 15 bases left between them. Germline assignment: CDR1 MNHEY and CDR2 SMNVEV (reference sequence). The CDR3 has 15 residues. PBMCs came from about 10 ml fresh peripheral blood. This clonotype showed up many times. No antigen is known for it. The material sequenced was blood. This receptor was obtained from a woman in her forties or fifties with Graves' hyperthyroidism that later progressed to Graves' ophthalmopathy. The chain joins TRBV27 to TRBJ2-5, with a tentative D call TRBD1 (5 bases). The CDR3, as DNA: TGTGCCAGCAGTTCCCAAGGGGTAGTAAAAGAGACCCAGTACTTC. It specifies CASSSQGVVKETQYF.